The 9 T cell receptor beta chains presented below share a single source sample, sequenced in a study of technical replicates of blood from several donors (dated by TCRdb to the late 2010s). The library relied on the immunoSEQ multiplex PCR assay. In its TCRdb copy, this immuneACCESS table keeps in-frame sequences only and misses some clones. Where compared with another copy, unresolved V genes explain less than half of these, and the others have no known cause. The sample records about 15,000 clones, 65% to 90% of which are singletons. The ten largest clones add up to roughly an eighth of the sample. Sequencing input: PBMCs. Receptors originate from a human donor in good health.

This chain uses TRBV6-6 with TRBJ2-7, with TRBD1 identical over 7 bases. CDR3 size: 14 residues. Germline lookup yields CDR1 MNHNY and CDR2 SVGAGI (reference sequence). V lost 6 bases and J lost 4; bases outside the gene matches: 9. The CDR3 sequence is CASRMGQLTYEQYF. The CDR3 DNA follows: TGTGCCAGCAGGATGGGACAGCTAACGTACGAGCAGTACTTC.

The chain uses TRBV15 and TRBJ1-4; D gene uncertain. The CDR3 runs to 16 residues. Per the germline V gene, CDR1 is LNHNV and CDR2 is YYDKDF (reference sequence). V lost 0 bases and J lost 4, with 12 bases in between. Here the CDR3 reads CATSRDSGIGNEKLFF. The CDR3 nucleotides are TGTGCCACCAGCAGAGATTCGGGGATCGGTAATGAAAAACTGTTTTTT.

The chain carries TRBV7-6 and TRBJ1-4; 9 positions match TRBD1. The CDR3 covers 15 residues. Trimming cost V 6 bases and J 2 bases; bases outside gene matches: 4. The germline V gene encodes CDR1 SGHVS and CDR2 FNYEAQ. CDR3 coding DNA: TGTGCCAGCAGTTCCACAGGGGGCACTAATGAAAAACTGTTTTTT. Its translation: CASSSTGGTNEKLFF.

This rearrangement joins TRBV2 to TRBJ2-5, with 8 bases matching TRBD2. CDR3 size: 17 residues. Germline loops: CDR1 SNHLY, CDR2 FYNNEI. Trimming removed 1 base from V and 2 bases from J; junction bases left unmatched: 9. CDR3 DNA sequence: TGTGCCAGCAGTGAAGGTGGGGCACTAGCGGTGCAAGAGACCCAGTACTTC. It is translated as CASSEGGALAVQETQYF.

J is TRBJ2-5 and V is TRBV7-2, with TRBD2 matching 7 bases. V shed 4 bases and J 0 bases; nucleotides not matched to a gene: 17. In germline, CDR1 is SGHTA, CDR2 FQGNSA. The CDR3 length is 19 residues. CDR3 loop: CASSSWSGVSITYQETQYF. The CDR3 DNA is TGTGCCAGCAGCTCATGGAGCGGGGTGAGCATTACGTACCAAGAGACCCAGTACTTC.

The rearrangement links TRBV10-1 to TRBJ2-2; a weak D match, TRBD1 (8 bases). Germline V lookup: CDR1 WNHNN, CDR2 SYGVQD (reference sequence). Trimming removed 9 bases at V and 1 base at J, with 21 bases between. This CDR3 is built from 17 residues. CDR3: CASYGREGQVNTGELFF. Here the CDR3 DNA reads TGCGCCAGTTATGGTAGGGAGGGACAGGTGAACACCGGGGAGCTGTTTTTT.

The chain joins TRBV11-2 to TRBJ2-5, with no clear D. Trimming removed 3 bases from V and 0 bases from J, with 11 bases in between. The germline V gene encodes CDR1 SGHAT and CDR2 FQNNGV. The length of the CDR3 is 15 residues. This CDR3 reads CASSLAAAYQETQYF. DNA of the CDR3: TGTGCCAGCAGCTTGGCGGCGGCTTACCAAGAGACCCAGTACTTC.

The V and J genes are TRBV7-6 and TRBJ2-5; TRBD2 matches 12 bases. V shed 4 bases and J 1 base; nucleotides not matched to a gene: 4. Looked up from germline, CDR1 is SGHVS and CDR2 is FNYEAQ. There are 16 residues in the CDR3. CDR3 residues: CASSYGTSGLQETQYF. The CDR3, as DNA: TGTGCCAGCAGCTACGGGACTAGCGGGCTCCAAGAGACCCAGTACTTC.

This rearrangement joins TRBV28 to TRBJ2-1, with D possibly matching TRBD2 (5 bases). CDR1 and CDR2 from the germline V gene are MDHEN and SYDVKM. V shed 5 bases and J shed 2 bases, with 16 bases lying between them. This CDR3 is 16 amino acids long. The CDR3 region has the DNA TGTGCCAGCAGTCCGCTGGCGGGCTACCCCTACAATGAGCAGTTCTTC. Translation gives CASSPLAGYPYNEQFF.